The rows below give T cell receptor beta chains drawn from one sample of a study of T cell responses to AZD1222 COVID-19 vaccine. Measured with immunoSEQ multiplex PCR; TCRdb has only the in-frame clones, and not every one. The table has roughly 97,000 clones, more than 85% seen once. The input for sequencing was peripheral blood, taken on day 0 of AZD1222 vaccination. Receptors originate from an adult in good health. Both conserved end residues are part of each CDR3. D genes are given only for firm matches. Expanded clones are given a class, and other clones once, few, many or no size at all.

clone_size: -; v_call: TRBV5-6; d_call: -; j_call: TRBJ2-5; cdr3_nt: TGTGCCAGCAGCTTATTAACGGGACGGAGCCAAGAGACCCAGTACTTC; cdr3_aa: CASSLLTGRSQETQYF
clone_size: -; v_call: TRBV21-1; d_call: -; j_call: TRBJ2-3; cdr3_nt: TGTGCCAGCAGCAAAGTACGAGAGTATAGGCATACGCAGTATTTT; cdr3_aa: CASSKVREYRHTQYF
clone_size: -; v_call: TRBV6-5; d_call: -; j_call: TRBJ1-5; cdr3_nt: TGTGCCAGCAGTTCGGGGATGGGGCAGCCCCAGCATTTT; cdr3_aa: CASSSGMGQPQHF
clone_size: -; v_call: TRBV30; d_call: TRBD1; j_call: TRBJ2-2; cdr3_nt: TGTGCCTGGATGGATCGTGGGGGGACAGGGAACACCGGGGAGCTGTTTTTT; cdr3_aa: CAWMDRGGTGNTGELFF
clone_size: few; v_call: TRBV18; d_call: -; j_call: TRBJ2-1; cdr3_nt: TGTGCCAGCTCAACAGGGTTGGGGGCAGCAAGGGAGCAGTTCTTC; cdr3_aa: CASSTGLGAAREQFF
clone_size: -; v_call: TRBV27; d_call: -; j_call: TRBJ1-1; cdr3_nt: TGTGCCAGCAGTTTTACCCCGGAGTTGAACACTGAAGCTTTCTTT; cdr3_aa: CASSFTPELNTEAFF
clone_size: -; v_call: TRBV29-1; d_call: TRBD1; j_call: TRBJ2-1; cdr3_nt: TGCAGCGTTGCTCGGCAGGGGGATGAGCAGTTCTTC; cdr3_aa: CSVARQGDEQFF
clone_size: -; v_call: TRBV6-4; d_call: -; j_call: TRBJ2-1; cdr3_nt: TGTGCCAGCACCCCAAACCCCGGAGCCGGTGAGCAGTTCTTC; cdr3_aa: CASTPNPGAGEQFF
clone_size: -; v_call: TRBV6-6; d_call: TRBD2; j_call: TRBJ2-2; cdr3_nt: TGTGCCAGCAGTTTGAGCGGGAGTTTCACCGGGGAGCTGTTTTTT; cdr3_aa: CASSLSGSFTGELFF
clone_size: once; v_call: TRBV18; d_call: -; j_call: TRBJ2-2; cdr3_nt: TGTGCCAGCTCACCTCGGAGCTTTATAGAGGAGGTAGCCGGGGAGCTGTTTTTT; cdr3_aa: CASSPRSFIEEVAGELFF
clone_size: -; v_call: TRBV2; d_call: -; j_call: TRBJ1-2; cdr3_nt: TGTGCCAGCAGTGGGAACAGGGTCCATGGCTACACCTTC; cdr3_aa: CASSGNRVHGYTF
clone_size: -; v_call: TRBV15; d_call: -; j_call: TRBJ1-5; cdr3_nt: TGTGCCACCAGCCCAGCAAGGGGCAGGGGCCAGCCCCAGCATTTT; cdr3_aa: CATSPARGRGQPQHF
clone_size: -; v_call: TRBV15; d_call: TRBD2; j_call: TRBJ2-1; cdr3_nt: TGTGCCACCAGCAACGGACTAGCGGGCTACAATGAGCAGTTCTTC; cdr3_aa: CATSNGLAGYNEQFF
clone_size: -; v_call: TRBV30; d_call: TRBD1; j_call: TRBJ1-3; cdr3_nt: TGTGCCTGGAGTGCCGGAGGGGGCGATGGAAACACCATATATTTT; cdr3_aa: CAWSAGGGDGNTIYF
clone_size: -; v_call: TRBV12-5; d_call: -; j_call: TRBJ1-5; cdr3_nt: TGTGCTAGTGGTCCCGGACCAGAGCCCCAGCATTTT; cdr3_aa: CASGPGPEPQHF
clone_size: -; v_call: TRBV3-1/TRBV3-2; d_call: -; j_call: TRBJ1-4; cdr3_nt: TGTGCCAGCGCTCAGGCCCGCGCTGAAAAACTGTTTTTT; cdr3_aa: CASAQARAEKLFF
clone_size: -; v_call: TRBV7-9; d_call: -; j_call: TRBJ2-3; cdr3_nt: TGTGCCGGCCAGGCGGACACCAGCACAGATACGCAGTATTTT; cdr3_aa: CAGQADTSTDTQYF
clone_size: -; v_call: TRBV24-1; d_call: -; j_call: TRBJ2-1; cdr3_nt: TGTGCCACCAGTGGGGGGCCAGTCCAGTTCTTC; cdr3_aa: CATSGGPVQFF
clone_size: -; v_call: TRBV25-1; d_call: -; j_call: TRBJ1-4; cdr3_nt: TGTGCCAGCAGTGAATCCGGTACAGGGTTTGAAAAACTGTTTTTT; cdr3_aa: CASSESGTGFEKLFF
clone_size: -; v_call: TRBV6-2/TRBV6-3; d_call: -; j_call: TRBJ2-2; cdr3_nt: TGTGCCAGCAGTTCGATGGTTGCCGAGGAGCTGTTTTTT; cdr3_aa: CASSSMVAEELFF
clone_size: -; v_call: TRBV5-1; d_call: -; j_call: TRBJ2-3; cdr3_nt: TGCGCCAGCAGCTTGGGGGACGCGGGAGATACGCAGTATTTT; cdr3_aa: CASSLGDAGDTQYF
clone_size: few; v_call: TRBV5-1; d_call: TRBD1; j_call: TRBJ1-1; cdr3_nt: TGCGCCAGCAGCAGGGACAGGGCTCTCACTGAAGCTTTCTTT; cdr3_aa: CASSRDRALTEAFF
clone_size: -; v_call: TRBV11-2; d_call: TRBD1; j_call: TRBJ2-7; cdr3_nt: TGTGCCAGCAGCTTGATGACAGGGGGCGCGGACGAGCAGTACTTC; cdr3_aa: CASSLMTGGADEQYF
clone_size: -; v_call: TRBV3-1/TRBV3-2; d_call: -; j_call: TRBJ1-2; cdr3_nt: TGTGCCAGCAGCCAAGAGAAGACAGGACGAGGCTACACCTTC; cdr3_aa: CASSQEKTGRGYTF
clone_size: -; v_call: TRBV7-9; d_call: -; j_call: TRBJ1-6; cdr3_nt: TGTGCCAGCAGCGGAGGGGAGCGACCCCTCCACTTT; cdr3_aa: CASSGGERPLHF
clone_size: -; v_call: TRBV5-4; d_call: TRBD2; j_call: TRBJ2-7; cdr3_nt: TGTGCCAGCAGCCAAGGACTAGCGGCGTACGAGCAGTACTTC; cdr3_aa: CASSQGLAAYEQYF
clone_size: -; v_call: TRBV27; d_call: TRBD2; j_call: TRBJ2-1; cdr3_nt: TGTGCCAGCGGAGGGAGCGGGAGTCTACTTTACAATGAGCAGTTCTTC; cdr3_aa: CASGGSGSLLYNEQFF
clone_size: -; v_call: TRBV6-5; d_call: -; j_call: TRBJ1-2; cdr3_nt: TGTGCCAGCAGTTACTCGGGGAGGCCGTATGGCTACACCTTC; cdr3_aa: CASSYSGRPYGYTF
clone_size: -; v_call: TRBV3-1/TRBV3-2; d_call: -; j_call: TRBJ1-3; cdr3_nt: TGTGCCAGCAGCCAGGGGGCGACTGGAAACACCATATATTTT; cdr3_aa: CASSQGATGNTIYF
clone_size: -; v_call: TRBV7-9; d_call: TRBD1; j_call: TRBJ2-2; cdr3_nt: TGTGCCAGCAGCTTAGGATGGCCAGGGGGCAGCACCGGGGAGCTGTTTTTT; cdr3_aa: CASSLGWPGGSTGELFF
clone_size: -; v_call: TRBV5-1; d_call: -; j_call: TRBJ2-7; cdr3_nt: TGCGCCAGCAGCTTGACCCCGGGGCGCGAGCAGTACTTC; cdr3_aa: CASSLTPGREQYF
clone_size: -; v_call: TRBV7-2; d_call: -; j_call: TRBJ2-1; cdr3_nt: TGTGCCAGCAGCTTAATGGCTGCAAGAAGCTCCTACAATGAGCAGTTCTTC; cdr3_aa: CASSLMAARSSYNEQFF
clone_size: -; v_call: TRBV2; d_call: TRBD2; j_call: TRBJ2-2; cdr3_nt: TGTGCCAGCAATGTAGCGGGCCTAACGAACACCGGGGAGCTGTTTTTT; cdr3_aa: CASNVAGLTNTGELFF
clone_size: medium-sized; v_call: TRBV5-1; d_call: -; j_call: TRBJ2-7; cdr3_nt: TGCGCCAGCAGCCAGATGGATGCCTACGAGCAGTACTTC; cdr3_aa: CASSQMDAYEQYF
clone_size: -; v_call: TRBV21-1; d_call: -; j_call: TRBJ2-2; cdr3_nt: TGTGCCAGCAGCACTGGTTTCGGCGGGAGTTCTTCGAACACCGGGGAGCTGTTTTTT; cdr3_aa: CASSTGFGGSSSNTGELFF
clone_size: -; v_call: TRBV30; d_call: -; j_call: TRBJ1-6; cdr3_nt: TGTGCCTGGAGTCTCTTGGACAATTCACCCCTCCACTTT; cdr3_aa: CAWSLLDNSPLHF
clone_size: -; v_call: TRBV4-3; d_call: -; j_call: TRBJ2-7; cdr3_nt: TGCGCCAGCAGTAGGGACGCCTCCTACGAGCAGTACTTC; cdr3_aa: CASSRDASYEQYF
clone_size: -; v_call: TRBV5-4; d_call: -; j_call: TRBJ1-6; cdr3_nt: TGTGCCAGCAGCTTGGGTCAGGGATTGAATTCACCCCTCCACTTT; cdr3_aa: CASSLGQGLNSPLHF
clone_size: -; v_call: TRBV6-1; d_call: TRBD1; j_call: TRBJ1-2; cdr3_nt: TGTGCCAGCAGTGAACTGGTAGGAAGGGGGCTCCGAGGCTACACCTTC; cdr3_aa: CASSELVGRGLRGYTF
clone_size: once; v_call: TRBV5-1; d_call: -; j_call: TRBJ2-7; cdr3_nt: TGCGCCAGCAGCCACATGTTTTCCTACGAGCAGTACTTC; cdr3_aa: CASSHMFSYEQYF
clone_size: -; v_call: TRBV5-1; d_call: -; j_call: TRBJ2-5; cdr3_nt: TGCGCCAGCAGCTTGGCTTGGGAGACCCAGTACTTC; cdr3_aa: CASSLAWETQYF
clone_size: -; v_call: TRBV6-5; d_call: -; j_call: TRBJ1-1; cdr3_nt: TGTGCCAGCAGTTGGGGACAGAACACTGAAGCTTTCTTT; cdr3_aa: CASSWGQNTEAFF
clone_size: -; v_call: TRBV18; d_call: TRBD1; j_call: TRBJ2-7; cdr3_nt: TGTGCCAGCTCACGAGACAGGGCTGTAGGTTACGAGCAGTACTTC; cdr3_aa: CASSRDRAVGYEQYF
clone_size: -; v_call: TRBV30; d_call: -; j_call: TRBJ1-1; cdr3_nt: TGTGCCTGGAAGCTCGAAAACACTGAAGCTTTCTTT; cdr3_aa: CAWKLENTEAFF
clone_size: -; v_call: TRBV19; d_call: -; j_call: TRBJ1-5; cdr3_nt: TGTGCCAGTAATTCCAGGGAAACGCCCCAGCATTTT; cdr3_aa: CASNSRETPQHF
clone_size: -; v_call: TRBV30; d_call: -; j_call: TRBJ1-2; cdr3_nt: TGTGCCTGGAGTCCAGGGGAAGGCTACACCTTC; cdr3_aa: CAWSPGEGYTF
clone_size: -; v_call: TRBV2; d_call: TRBD1; j_call: TRBJ2-5; cdr3_nt: TGTGCCAGCAAGCAGACAGGGCTCTTTACAGAGACCCAGTACTTC; cdr3_aa: CASKQTGLFTETQYF
clone_size: once; v_call: TRBV15; d_call: -; j_call: TRBJ2-7; cdr3_nt: TGTGCCACCAGCAGAGATAGGGGGAACTACGAGCAGTACTTC; cdr3_aa: CATSRDRGNYEQYF
clone_size: once; v_call: TRBV9; d_call: -; j_call: TRBJ2-1; cdr3_nt: TGTGCCAGCAGCGCCCCCCTGTCGGGCGATGAGCAGTTCTTC; cdr3_aa: CASSAPLSGDEQFF
clone_size: once; v_call: TRBV2; d_call: TRBD2; j_call: TRBJ2-7; cdr3_nt: TGTGCCAGCAGGGCACTAAGAGGGAGGGACTACGAGCAGTACTTC; cdr3_aa: CASRALRGRDYEQYF
clone_size: once; v_call: TRBV19; d_call: -; j_call: TRBJ2-1; cdr3_nt: TGTGCCACACAGTCTTCGGGAGTGAGCTACAATGAGCAGTTCTTC; cdr3_aa: CATQSSGVSYNEQFF
clone_size: -; v_call: TRBV27; d_call: -; j_call: TRBJ2-7; cdr3_nt: TGTGCCAGCAGCTTGGGGTCACCCTCCTACGAGCAGTACTTC; cdr3_aa: CASSLGSPSYEQYF
clone_size: -; v_call: TRBV24-1; d_call: -; j_call: TRBJ2-1; cdr3_nt: TGTGCCACCAGTGAATACGGGAGTCCCTACAATGAGCAGTTCTTC; cdr3_aa: CATSEYGSPYNEQFF
clone_size: once; v_call: TRBV2; d_call: -; j_call: TRBJ2-3; cdr3_nt: TGTGCCAGCAGTGAAGCCTCGAAAGATACGCAGTATTTT; cdr3_aa: CASSEASKDTQYF
clone_size: -; v_call: TRBV11-2; d_call: -; j_call: TRBJ2-7; cdr3_nt: TGTGCCAGCAGAGAGGACGGTTCCTACGAGCAGTACTTC; cdr3_aa: CASREDGSYEQYF
clone_size: -; v_call: TRBV11-3; d_call: TRBD2; j_call: TRBJ2-7; cdr3_nt: TGTGCCAGCAGCTTCGGACTAGCGGGGGCCTACGAGCAGTACTTC; cdr3_aa: CASSFGLAGAYEQYF
clone_size: -; v_call: TRBV7-2; d_call: TRBD1; j_call: TRBJ2-5; cdr3_nt: TGTGCCAGCAGCTCGGGACAGCAACAAGAGACCCAGTACTTC; cdr3_aa: CASSSGQQQETQYF
clone_size: once; v_call: TRBV11-1; d_call: TRBD1; j_call: TRBJ1-2; cdr3_nt: TGTGCCAGCAGCGCGCGCCTGGGACAGCCCCCTTATGGCTACACCTTC; cdr3_aa: CASSARLGQPPYGYTF
clone_size: -; v_call: TRBV28; d_call: -; j_call: TRBJ2-7; cdr3_nt: TGTGCCAGCAGCGCTTTAGGCGGGAAAACCCTGTACGAGCAGTACTTC; cdr3_aa: CASSALGGKTLYEQYF